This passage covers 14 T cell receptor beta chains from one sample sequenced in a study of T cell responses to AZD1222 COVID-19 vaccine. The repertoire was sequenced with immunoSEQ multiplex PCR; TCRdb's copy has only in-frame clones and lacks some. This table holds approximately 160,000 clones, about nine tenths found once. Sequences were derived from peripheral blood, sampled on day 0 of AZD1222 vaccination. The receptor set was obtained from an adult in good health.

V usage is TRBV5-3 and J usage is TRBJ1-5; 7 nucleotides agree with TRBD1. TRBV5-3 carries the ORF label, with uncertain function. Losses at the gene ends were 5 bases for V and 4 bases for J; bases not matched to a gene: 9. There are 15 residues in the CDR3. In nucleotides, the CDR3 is TGTGCCAGAAGTTTCACAGGGGTAGGTAATCAGCCCCAGCATTTT. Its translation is CARSFTGVGNQPQHF.

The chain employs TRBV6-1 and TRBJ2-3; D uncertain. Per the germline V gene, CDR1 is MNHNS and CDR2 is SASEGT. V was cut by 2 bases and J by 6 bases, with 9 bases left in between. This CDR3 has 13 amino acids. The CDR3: CASSEPPSDTQYF. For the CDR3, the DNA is TGTGCCAGCAGTGAACCTCCCTCGGATACGCAGTATTTT.

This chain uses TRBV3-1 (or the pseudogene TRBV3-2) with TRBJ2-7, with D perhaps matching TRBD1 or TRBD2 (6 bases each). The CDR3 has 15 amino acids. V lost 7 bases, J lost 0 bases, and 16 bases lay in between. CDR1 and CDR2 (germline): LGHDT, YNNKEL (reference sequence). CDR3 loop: CASTSKGGLSYEQYF. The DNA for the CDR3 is TGTGCCAGCACCTCAAAAGGGGGACTCTCCTACGAGCAGTACTTC.

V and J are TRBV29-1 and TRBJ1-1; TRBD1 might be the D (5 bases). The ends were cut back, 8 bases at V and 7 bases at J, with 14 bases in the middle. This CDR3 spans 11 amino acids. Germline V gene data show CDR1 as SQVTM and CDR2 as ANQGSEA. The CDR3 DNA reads TGCAGCAGTAGGGGCGACCGTGAAGCTTTCTTT. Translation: CSSRGDREAFF.

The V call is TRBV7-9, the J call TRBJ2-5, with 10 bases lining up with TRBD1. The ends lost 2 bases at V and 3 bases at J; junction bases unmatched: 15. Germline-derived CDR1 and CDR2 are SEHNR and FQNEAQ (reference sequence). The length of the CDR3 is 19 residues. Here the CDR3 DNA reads TGTGCCAGCAGCTTAACCCTATTGGCCTCCGGGACAGGGGAAGAGACCCAGTACTTC. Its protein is CASSLTLLASGTGEETQYF.

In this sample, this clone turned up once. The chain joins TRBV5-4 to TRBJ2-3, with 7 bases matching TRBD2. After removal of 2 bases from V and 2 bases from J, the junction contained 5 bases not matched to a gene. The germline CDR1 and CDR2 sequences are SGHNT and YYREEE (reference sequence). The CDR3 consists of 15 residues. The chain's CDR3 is CASSFPREVTDTQYF. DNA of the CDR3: TGTGCCAGCAGCTTCCCTCGGGAGGTCACAGATACGCAGTATTTT.

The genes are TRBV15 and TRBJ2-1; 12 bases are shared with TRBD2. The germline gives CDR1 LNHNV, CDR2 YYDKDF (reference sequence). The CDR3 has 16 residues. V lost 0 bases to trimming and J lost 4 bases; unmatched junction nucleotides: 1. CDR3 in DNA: TGTGCCACCAGCAGAGAAGGGACTAGCGGGTACAATGAGCAGTTCTTC. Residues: CATSREGTSGYNEQFF. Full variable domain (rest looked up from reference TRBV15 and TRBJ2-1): DAMVIQNPRYQVTQFGKPVTLSCSQTLNHNVMYWYQQKSSQAPKLLFHYYDKDFNNEADTPDNFQSRRPNTSFCFLDIRSPGLGDTAMYLCATSREGTSGYNEQFFGPGTRLTVL.

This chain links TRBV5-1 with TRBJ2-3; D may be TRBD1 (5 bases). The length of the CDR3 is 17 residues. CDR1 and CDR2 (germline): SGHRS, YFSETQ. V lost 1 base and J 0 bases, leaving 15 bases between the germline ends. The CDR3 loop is CASSLRAYRSSTDTQYF. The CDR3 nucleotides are TGCGCCAGCAGCTTGCGGGCCTACAGGTCTAGCACAGATACGCAGTATTTT.

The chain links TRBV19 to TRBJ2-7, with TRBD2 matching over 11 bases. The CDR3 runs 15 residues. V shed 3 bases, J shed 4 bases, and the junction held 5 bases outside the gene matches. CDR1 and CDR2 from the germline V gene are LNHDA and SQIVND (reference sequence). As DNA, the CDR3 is TGTGCCAGTAGTATCCCGGGACTAGCGGCTTACGAGCAGTACTTC. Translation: CASSIPGLAAYEQYF.

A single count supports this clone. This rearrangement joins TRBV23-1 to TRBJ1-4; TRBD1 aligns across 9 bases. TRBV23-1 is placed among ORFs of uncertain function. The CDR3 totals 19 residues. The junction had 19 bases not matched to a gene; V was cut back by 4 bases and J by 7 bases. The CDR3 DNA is TGCGCCAGCAGTCCTGACAGGGGGTCGGGGGTTTTTGAGTTTGAAAAACTGTTTTTT. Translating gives CASSPDRGSGVFEFEKLFF.

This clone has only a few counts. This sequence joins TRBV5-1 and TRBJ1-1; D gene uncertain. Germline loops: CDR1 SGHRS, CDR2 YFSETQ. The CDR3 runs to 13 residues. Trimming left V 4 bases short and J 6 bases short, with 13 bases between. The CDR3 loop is CASSPAEGAEAFF. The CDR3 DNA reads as TGCGCCAGCAGCCCGGCTGAGGGCGCTGAAGCTTTCTTT. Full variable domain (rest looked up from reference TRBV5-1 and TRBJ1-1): KAGVTQTPRYLIKTRGQQVTLSCSPISGHRSVSWYQQTPGQGLQFLFEYFSETQRNKGNFPGRFSGRQFSNSRSEMNVSTLELGDSALYLCASSPAEGAEAFFGQGTRLTVV.

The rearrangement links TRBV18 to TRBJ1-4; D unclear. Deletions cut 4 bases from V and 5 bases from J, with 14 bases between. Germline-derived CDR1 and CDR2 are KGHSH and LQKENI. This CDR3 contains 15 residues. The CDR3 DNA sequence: TGTGCCAGCTCACTGACACTCGGACCGAATGAAAAACTGTTTTTT. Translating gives CASSLTLGPNEKLFF. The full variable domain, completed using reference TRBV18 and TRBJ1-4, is NAGVMQNPRHLVRRRGQEARLRCSPMKGHSHVYWYRQLPEEGLKFMVYLQKENIIDESGMPKERFSAEFPKEGPSILRIQQVVRGDSAAYFCASSLTLGPNEKLFFGSGTQLSVL.

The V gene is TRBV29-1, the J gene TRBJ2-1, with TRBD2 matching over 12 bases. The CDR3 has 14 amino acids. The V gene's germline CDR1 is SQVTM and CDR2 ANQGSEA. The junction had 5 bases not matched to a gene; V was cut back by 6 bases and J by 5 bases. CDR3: CSVRLAGAHNEQFF. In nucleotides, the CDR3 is TGCAGCGTAAGACTAGCGGGAGCCCACAATGAGCAGTTCTTC.

CDR3 coding DNA: TGTGCCAGCAGCTTACCGGGAGGCTGGGAGACCCAGTACTTC. It yields the protein CASSLPGGWETQYF. The J gene is TRBJ2-5, the V gene TRBV7-2; 7 bases agree with TRBD2. CDR3 size: 14 residues. V dropped 2 bases and J dropped 5; count of bases not matched to a gene: 5. Germline V gene lookup returns CDR1 SGHTA and CDR2 FQGNSA.